The following is a T cell receptor (beta chain) sequence with its context. The target antigen is unknown. This CDR3 is built from 12 residues. CDR1 is MNHEY, CDR2 SMNVEV, per germline (reference sequence). Between the trimmed V and J ends, which lost 8 bases and 4 bases, there was a span of 12 bases. This sample was included in a study of OX40 agonist ivuxolimab in advanced cancers. Findings and caveats of the study: Among the lowest peripheral clonal expansion occurred in 0.1-3.0 mg/kg partial responders. Still undetermined is the antigen specificity of the expanded peripheral T cells.

Autoimmune disease history or systemic immunosuppression barred patients. Clones were read by immunoSEQ multiplex PCR, and TCRdb kept only the in-frame ones, dropping some. The sample records tens of thousands of clones, roughly 90% being singletons. Sequencing used CD4+ or CD8+ T cells sorted from blood, obtained in a trial of the OX40 agonist ivuxolimab. This TCR was sampled from an adult with an advanced solid tumor such as melanoma, head and neck, liver or kidney cancer. The rearrangement joins TRBV27 to TRBJ2-7; no definite D call. The CDR3 DNA sequence: TGTGCCAGCGGTACCTCCCGTTACGAGCAGTACTTC. Residues: CASGTSRYEQYF.